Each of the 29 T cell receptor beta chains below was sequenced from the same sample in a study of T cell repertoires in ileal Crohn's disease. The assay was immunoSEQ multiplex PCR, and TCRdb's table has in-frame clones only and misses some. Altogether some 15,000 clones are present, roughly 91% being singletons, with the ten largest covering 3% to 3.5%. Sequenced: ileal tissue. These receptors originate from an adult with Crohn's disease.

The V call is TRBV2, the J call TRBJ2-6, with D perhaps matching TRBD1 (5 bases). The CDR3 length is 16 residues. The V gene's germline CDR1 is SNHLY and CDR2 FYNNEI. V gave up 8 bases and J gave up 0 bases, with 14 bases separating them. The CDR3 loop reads CASDRAVTSGANVLTF. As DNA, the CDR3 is TGTGCCAGCGACAGAGCAGTCACCTCTGGGGCCAACGTCCTGACTTTC. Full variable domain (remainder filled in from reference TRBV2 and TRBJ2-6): EPEVTQTPSHQVTQMGQEVILRCVPISNHLYFYWYRQILGQKVEFLVSFYNNEISEKSEIFDDQFSVERPDGSNFTLKIRSTKLEDSAMYFCASDRAVTSGANVLTFGAGSRLTVL.

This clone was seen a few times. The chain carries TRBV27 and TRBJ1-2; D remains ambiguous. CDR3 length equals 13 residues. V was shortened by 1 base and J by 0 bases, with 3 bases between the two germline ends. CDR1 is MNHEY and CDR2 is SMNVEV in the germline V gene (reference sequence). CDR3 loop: CASSLYTNYGYTF. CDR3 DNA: TGTGCCAGCAGTTTATACACTAACTATGGCTACACCTTC.

The CDR3 DNA reads as TGTGCCAGCAGCAGGACTAGCGGGGGGGCTAATGAGCAGTTCTTC. Protein sequence: CASSRTSGGANEQFF. The genes are TRBV7-9 and TRBJ2-1, with 15 bases that match TRBD2. The CDR3 sequence is 15 residues long. Germline-derived CDR1 and CDR2 are SEHNR and FQNEAQ (reference sequence). Unmatched junction bases numbered 3, after V lost 5 bases and J lost 7 bases.

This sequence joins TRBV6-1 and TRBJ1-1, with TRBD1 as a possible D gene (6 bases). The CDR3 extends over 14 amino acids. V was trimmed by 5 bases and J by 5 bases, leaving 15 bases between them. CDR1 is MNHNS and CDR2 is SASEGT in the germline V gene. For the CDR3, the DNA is TGTGCCAGCAGTTCCACAGGGTCGGCAACTGAAGCTTTCTTT. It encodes CASSSTGSATEAFF.

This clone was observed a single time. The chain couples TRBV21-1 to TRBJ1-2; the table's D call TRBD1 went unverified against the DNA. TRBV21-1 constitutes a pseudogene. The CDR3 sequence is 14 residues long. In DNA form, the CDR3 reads TGTGCCAGCAGCAGGCAAACAGGGGAATATGGCTACACCTTC. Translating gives CASSRQTGEYGYTF.

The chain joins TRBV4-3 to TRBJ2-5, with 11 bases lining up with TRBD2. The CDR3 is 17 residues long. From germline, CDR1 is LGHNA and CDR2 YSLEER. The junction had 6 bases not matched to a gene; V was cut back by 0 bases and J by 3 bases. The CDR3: CASSQDGSGGAEETQYF. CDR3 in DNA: TGCGCCAGCAGCCAAGATGGTAGCGGGGGGGCGGAAGAGACCCAGTACTTC.

The CDR3 reads CASSEAGRGNQPQHF. In nucleotides, the CDR3 is TGTGCCAGCAGTGAAGCAGGTCGGGGCAATCAGCCCCAGCATTTT. The V call is TRBV6-1, the J call TRBJ1-5; D gene uncertain. The CDR3 sequence is 15 residues long. The germline V gene encodes CDR1 MNHNS and CDR2 SASEGT. Trimming removed 0 bases from V and 2 bases from J, with 8 bases in between.

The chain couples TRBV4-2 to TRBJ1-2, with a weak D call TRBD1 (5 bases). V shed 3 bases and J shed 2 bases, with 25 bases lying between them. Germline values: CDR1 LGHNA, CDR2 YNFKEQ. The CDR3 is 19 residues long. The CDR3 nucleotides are TGTGCCAGCAGCCACCACAAGATGACCACCGCCGGGGGGAACTATGGCTACACCTTC. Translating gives CASSHHKMTTAGGNYGYTF.

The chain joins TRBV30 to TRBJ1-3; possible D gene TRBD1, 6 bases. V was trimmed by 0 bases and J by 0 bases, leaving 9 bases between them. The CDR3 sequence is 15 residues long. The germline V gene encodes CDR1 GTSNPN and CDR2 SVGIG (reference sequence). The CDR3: CAWSVDSYSGNTIYF. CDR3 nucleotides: TGTGCCTGGAGTGTGGACAGCTACTCTGGAAACACCATATATTTT.

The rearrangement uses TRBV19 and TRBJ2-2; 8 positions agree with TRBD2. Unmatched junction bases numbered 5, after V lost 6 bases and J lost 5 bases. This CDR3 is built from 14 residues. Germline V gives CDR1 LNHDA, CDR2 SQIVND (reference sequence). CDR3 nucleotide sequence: TGTGCCAGTAGAGGACTAGCCGGTACCGGGGAGCTGTTTTTT. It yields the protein CASRGLAGTGELFF.

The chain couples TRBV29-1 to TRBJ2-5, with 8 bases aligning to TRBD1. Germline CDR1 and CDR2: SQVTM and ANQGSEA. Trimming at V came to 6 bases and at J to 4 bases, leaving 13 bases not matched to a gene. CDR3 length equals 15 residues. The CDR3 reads CSVTGALGDGETQYF. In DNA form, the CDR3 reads TGCAGCGTGACAGGGGCCCTCGGAGATGGAGAGACCCAGTACTTC.

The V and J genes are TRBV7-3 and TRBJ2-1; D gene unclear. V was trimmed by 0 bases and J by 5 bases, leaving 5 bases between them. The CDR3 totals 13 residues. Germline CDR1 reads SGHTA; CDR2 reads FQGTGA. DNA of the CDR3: TGTGCCAGCAGCTTAACTAGAGACAATGAGCAGTTCTTC. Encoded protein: CASSLTRDNEQFF.

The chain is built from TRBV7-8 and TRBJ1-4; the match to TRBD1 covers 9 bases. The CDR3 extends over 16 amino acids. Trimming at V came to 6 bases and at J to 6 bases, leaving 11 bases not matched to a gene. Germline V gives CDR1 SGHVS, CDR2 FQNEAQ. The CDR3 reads CASSPSPGQGDEKLFF. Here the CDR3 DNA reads TGTGCCAGCAGTCCGTCCCCGGGACAGGGCGATGAAAAACTGTTTTTT.

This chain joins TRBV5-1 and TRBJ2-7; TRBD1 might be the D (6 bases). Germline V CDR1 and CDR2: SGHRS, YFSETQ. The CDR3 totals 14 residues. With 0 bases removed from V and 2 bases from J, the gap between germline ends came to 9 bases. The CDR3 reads CASSLAGQTYEQYF. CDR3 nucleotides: TGCGCCAGCAGCTTGGCCGGACAGACCTACGAGCAGTACTTC.

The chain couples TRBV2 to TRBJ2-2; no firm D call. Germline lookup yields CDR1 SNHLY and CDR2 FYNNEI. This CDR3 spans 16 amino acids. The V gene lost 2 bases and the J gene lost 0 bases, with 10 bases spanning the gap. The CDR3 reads CASSEQHMANTGELFF. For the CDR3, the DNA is TGTGCCAGCAGTGAACAACACATGGCGAACACCGGGGAGCTGTTTTTT.

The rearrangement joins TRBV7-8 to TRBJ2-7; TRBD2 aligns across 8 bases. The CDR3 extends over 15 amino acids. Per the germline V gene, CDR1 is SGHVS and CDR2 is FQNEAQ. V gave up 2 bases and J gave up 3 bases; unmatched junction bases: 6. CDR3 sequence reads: CASSLMAAGVYEQYF. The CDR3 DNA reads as TGTGCCAGCAGCTTAATGGCAGCGGGGGTCTACGAGCAGTACTTC.

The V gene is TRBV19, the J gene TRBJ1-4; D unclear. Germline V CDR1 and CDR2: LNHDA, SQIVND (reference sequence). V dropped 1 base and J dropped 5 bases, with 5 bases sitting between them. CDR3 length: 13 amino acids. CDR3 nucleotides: TGTGCCAGTAGTATAGCTGCGAATGAAAAACTGTTTTTT. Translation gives CASSIAANEKLFF.

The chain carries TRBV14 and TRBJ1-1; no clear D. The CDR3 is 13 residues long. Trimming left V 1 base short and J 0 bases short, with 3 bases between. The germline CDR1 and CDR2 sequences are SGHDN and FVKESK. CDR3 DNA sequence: TGTGCCAGCAGCCAAGTCTTGAACACTGAAGCTTTCTTT. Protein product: CASSQVLNTEAFF.

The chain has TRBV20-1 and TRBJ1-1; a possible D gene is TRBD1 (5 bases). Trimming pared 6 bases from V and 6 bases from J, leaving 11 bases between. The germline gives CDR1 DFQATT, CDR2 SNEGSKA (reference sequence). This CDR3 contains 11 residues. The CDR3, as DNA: TGCAGTGCGAACCGACAGCCTGAAGCTTTCTTT. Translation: CSANRQPEAFF.

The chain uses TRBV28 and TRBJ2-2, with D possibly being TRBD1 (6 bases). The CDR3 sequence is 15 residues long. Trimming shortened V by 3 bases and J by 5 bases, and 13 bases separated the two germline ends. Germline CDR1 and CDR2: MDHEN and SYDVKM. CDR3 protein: CASSLSGEGTGELFF. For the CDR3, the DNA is TGTGCCAGCAGTTTGTCAGGGGAAGGGACCGGGGAGCTGTTTTTT.

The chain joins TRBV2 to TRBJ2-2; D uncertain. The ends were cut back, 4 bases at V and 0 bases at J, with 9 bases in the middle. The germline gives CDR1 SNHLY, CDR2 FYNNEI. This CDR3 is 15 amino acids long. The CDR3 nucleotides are TGTGCCAGCAGTGGAGGATTTTCGAACACCGGGGAGCTGTTTTTT. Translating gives CASSGGFSNTGELFF.

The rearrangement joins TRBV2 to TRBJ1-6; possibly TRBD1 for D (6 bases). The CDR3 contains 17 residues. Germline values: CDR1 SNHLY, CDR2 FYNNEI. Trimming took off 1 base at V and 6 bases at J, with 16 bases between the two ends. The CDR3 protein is CASSEVVGRGGNSPLHF. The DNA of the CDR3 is TGTGCCAGCAGTGAAGTGGTCGGCAGGGGTGGTAATTCACCCCTCCACTTT.

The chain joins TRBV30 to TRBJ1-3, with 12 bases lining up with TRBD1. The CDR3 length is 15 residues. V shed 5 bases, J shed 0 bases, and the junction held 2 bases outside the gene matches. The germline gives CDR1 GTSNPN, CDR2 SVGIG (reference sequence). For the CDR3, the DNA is TGTGCCTGGGGGACAGGGGGCCTCTCTGGAAACACCATATATTTT. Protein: CAWGTGGLSGNTIYF. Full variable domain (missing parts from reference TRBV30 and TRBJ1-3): SQTIHQWPATLVQPVGSPLSLECTVEGTSNPNLYWYRQAAGRGLQLLFYSVGIGQISSEVPQNLSASRPQDRQFILSSKKLLLSDSGFYLCAWGTGGLSGNTIYFGEGSWLTVV.

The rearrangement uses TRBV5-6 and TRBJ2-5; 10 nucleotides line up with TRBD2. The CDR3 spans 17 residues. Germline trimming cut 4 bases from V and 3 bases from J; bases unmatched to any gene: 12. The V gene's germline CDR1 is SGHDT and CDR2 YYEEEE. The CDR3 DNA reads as TGTGCCAGCAGCCTCTTCAGGAGCGGGGGGGCTGAAGAGACCCAGTACTTC. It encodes CASSLFRSGGAEETQYF.

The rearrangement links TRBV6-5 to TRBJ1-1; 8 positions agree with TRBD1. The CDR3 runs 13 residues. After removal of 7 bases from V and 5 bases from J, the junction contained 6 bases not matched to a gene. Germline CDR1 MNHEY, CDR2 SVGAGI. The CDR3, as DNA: TGTGCCAGCATTCCGACAGGGGAAACTGAAGCTTTCTTT. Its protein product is CASIPTGETEAFF.

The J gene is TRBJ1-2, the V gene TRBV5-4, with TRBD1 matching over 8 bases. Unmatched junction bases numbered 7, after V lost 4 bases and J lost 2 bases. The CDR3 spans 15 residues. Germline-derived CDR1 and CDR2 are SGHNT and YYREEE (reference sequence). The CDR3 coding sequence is TGTGCCAGCAGCCCGGGGACAGGAGAGAACTATGGCTACACCTTC. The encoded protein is CASSPGTGENYGYTF.

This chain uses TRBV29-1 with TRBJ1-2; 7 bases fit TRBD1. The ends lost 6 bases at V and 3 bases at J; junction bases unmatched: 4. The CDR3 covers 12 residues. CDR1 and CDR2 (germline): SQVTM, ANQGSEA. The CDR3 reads CSVLQGYYGYTF. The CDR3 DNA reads TGCAGCGTCCTACAGGGGTACTATGGCTACACCTTC. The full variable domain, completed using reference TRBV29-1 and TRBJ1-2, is SAVISQKPSRDICQRGTSLTIQCQVDSQVTMMFWYRQQPGQSLTLIATANQGSEATYESGFVIDKFPISRPNLTFSTLTVSNMSPEDSSIYLCSVLQGYYGYTFGSGTRLTVV.

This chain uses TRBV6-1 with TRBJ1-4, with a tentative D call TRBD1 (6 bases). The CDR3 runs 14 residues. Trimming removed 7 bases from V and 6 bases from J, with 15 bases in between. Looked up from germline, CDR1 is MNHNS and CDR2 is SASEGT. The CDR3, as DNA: TGTGCCAGCAAAAAAAGGGGGGGGGATGAAAAACTGTTTTTT. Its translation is CASKKRGGDEKLFF.

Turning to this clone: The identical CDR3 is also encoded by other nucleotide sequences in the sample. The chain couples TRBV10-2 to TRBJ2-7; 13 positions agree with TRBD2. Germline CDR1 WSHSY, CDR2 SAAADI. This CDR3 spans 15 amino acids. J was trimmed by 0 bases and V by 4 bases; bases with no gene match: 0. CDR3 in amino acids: CASSGLAGGSYEQYF. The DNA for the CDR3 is TGCGCCAGCAGTGGACTAGCGGGAGGCTCCTACGAGCAGTACTTC.